This T cell receptor beta chain was sequenced for a study of blood T cell repertoires in COVID-19. As for the study in general: The analysed material was cDNA or gDNA that came from T cells, B-cell-depleted T cells, or PBMCs.

The junction had 5 bases not matched to a gene; V was cut back by 1 base and J by 0 bases. From germline, CDR1 is SGHTA and CDR2 FQGNSA. There are 16 residues in the CDR3. TCRdb keeps only in-frame clones here, not all; method: immunoSEQ multiplex PCR. The table records more than 95,000 clones, roughly 80% of them present only once. The receptor was isolated from a woman in her sixties or seventies with acute or convalescent COVID-19. The V gene is TRBV7-2, the J gene TRBJ1-2; 7 bases map to TRBD1. The sample taken for sequencing was peripheral blood. The CDR3 sequence is CASSLGGTAANYGYTF. DNA of the CDR3: TGTGCCAGCAGCTTAGGGGGGACAGCGGCTAACTATGGCTACACCTTC.